The text below deals with one T cell receptor (beta chain). Per the study methods: By means of reference gene primer amplification, nucleated cell counts were estimated. Sequenced by immunoSEQ multiplex PCR; TCRdb stores in-frame clones only, minus some. V, J and clone size reflect that table, while D and trimming were determined from the DNA. This table has under 250,000 clones, more than 85% appearing once. This sample was included in a study of blood T cell repertoires in COVID-19. Germline CDR1 MNHEY, CDR2 SVGAGI. The V gene end was trimmed by 6 bases and the J gene end by 7 bases; junction bases not matched to a gene: 11. CDR3 length: 15 residues.

The sequence derives from a man aged 40-49 years with acute or convalescent COVID-19. Sequencing was performed on peripheral blood. The chain uses TRBV6-5 and TRBJ1-2; TRBD1 aligns across 10 bases. CDR3 sequence reads: CASSHPVGQGGGYTF. The CDR3 DNA reads TGTGCCAGCAGCCACCCCGTCGGACAGGGGGGTGGCTACACCTTC.